Listed below are T cell receptor beta chains from one sample, sequenced in a study of shared clonotypes between healthy human individuals. Some clones are missing from TCRdb's copy, which holds only in-frame ones; the method was immunoSEQ multiplex PCR. Of approximately 1.9 million clones listed, just over 90% are singletons. Material: naive CD8+ T cells from PBMCs. Every receptor here comes from a man between 18 and 35 years old in good health. Some clones in this sample may be carry-over from other donors' samples. CDR3s include the opening cysteine and the closing phenylalanine or tryptophan. The D gene is left open where the match is weak. Not every row has a clone size; where given, it reads once, few, many or a size class.

j_call clone_size v_call d_call cdr3_aa cdr3_nt
TRBJ1-5 . TRBV18 . CASSPPVGQPQHF TGTGCCAGCTCACCACCGGTGGGGCAGCCCCAGCATTTT
TRBJ1-1 . TRBV4-3 . CASSRLTGTPNTEAFF TGCGCCAGCAGCCGCTTAACCGGGACACCGAACACTGAAGCTTTCTTT
TRBJ2-5 . TRBV9 TRBD1 CASTPDLGQGVETQYF TGTGCCAGCACGCCAGATTTGGGACAGGGGGTAGAGACCCAGTACTTC
TRBJ2-7 . TRBV19 TRBD1 CASSTGGEQYF TGTGCCAGTAGTACAGGGGGAGAGCAGTACTTC
TRBJ2-7 once TRBV10-3 . CAISAVPGTSSYEQYF TGTGCCATCAGTGCGGTGCCGGGGACAAGCTCCTACGAGCAGTACTTC
TRBJ2-1 . TRBV14 TRBD2 CASSQDSLAGPTEYNEQFF TGTGCCAGCAGCCAAGACAGCCTAGCGGGGCCCACCGAGTACAATGAGCAGTTCTTC
TRBJ2-7 . TRBV9 . CASSVGGFSYEQYF TGTGCCAGCAGCGTAGGAGGGTTTTCCTACGAGCAGTACTTC
TRBJ2-5 . TRBV27 TRBD1 CASSRQGEETQYF TGTGCCAGCAGCCGACAGGGAGAGGAGACCCAGTACTTC
TRBJ2-7 . TRBV30 . CAWSVGRGSHEQYF TGTGCCTGGAGTGTCGGCAGGGGTTCTCACGAGCAGTACTTC
TRBJ1-1 . TRBV11-2 . CASSFGQLNTEAFF TGTGCCAGCAGCTTCGGACAGTTGAACACTGAAGCTTTCTTT
TRBJ1-5 . TRBV9 TRBD1 CASSRQGLNQPQHF TGTGCCAGCAGTCGACAGGGGTTGAATCAGCCCCAGCATTTT
TRBJ2-7 . TRBV5-5 . CASSLEGGGVYEQYF TGTGCCAGCAGCTTGGAAGGCGGGGGCGTCTACGAGCAGTACTTC
TRBJ2-3 . TRBV7-2 . CASSLNRYTDTQYF TGTGCCAGCAGCTTAAATAGGTACACAGATACGCAGTATTTT
TRBJ2-5 once TRBV10-3 . CAISEPADPGETQYF TGTGCCATCAGTGAACCCGCGGACCCAGGAGAGACCCAGTACTTC
TRBJ2-7 once TRBV7-9 TRBD1 CASSLGTGGSYEQYF TGTGCCAGCAGCTTGGGGACAGGGGGCTCCTACGAGCAGTACTTC
TRBJ2-2 once TRBV27 TRBD1 CASRTGGGSGELFF TGTGCCAGCCGTACAGGGGGCGGCTCCGGGGAGCTGTTTTTT
TRBJ2-3 . TRBV12-5 . CAVSGGTDTQYF TGTGCGGTGAGCGGAGGCACAGATACGCAGTATTTT
TRBJ1-4 . TRBV28 . CASRPERGRDEKLFF TGTGCCAGCAGACCCGAACGTGGCAGGGACGAAAAACTGTTTTTT
TRBJ2-5 . TRBV7-7 TRBD1 CASSLGPSQGFEETQYF TGTGCCAGCAGCTTAGGCCCCTCACAGGGGTTTGAGGAGACCCAGTACTTC
TRBJ2-7 . TRBV18 TRBD1 CASSPPTGAYEQYF TGTGCCAGCTCACCACCGACAGGGGCCTACGAGCAGTACTTC